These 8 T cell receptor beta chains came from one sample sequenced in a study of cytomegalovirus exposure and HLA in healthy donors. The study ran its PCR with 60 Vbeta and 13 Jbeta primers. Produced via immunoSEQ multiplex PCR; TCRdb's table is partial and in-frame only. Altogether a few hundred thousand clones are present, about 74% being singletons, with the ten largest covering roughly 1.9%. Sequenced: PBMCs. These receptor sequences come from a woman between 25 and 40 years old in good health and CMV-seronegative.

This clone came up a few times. CDR3 nucleotide sequence: TGTGCCAGCAGCTACTCTACGTACGAGCAGTACTTC. Protein sequence: CASSYSTYEQYF. The chain carries TRBV5-4 and TRBJ2-5; D remains ambiguous. Gene TRBJ2-7 matches the end of the DNA better, so the J call may be wrong. The CDR3 has 12 residues. In germline, CDR1 is SGHNT, CDR2 YYREEE (reference sequence).

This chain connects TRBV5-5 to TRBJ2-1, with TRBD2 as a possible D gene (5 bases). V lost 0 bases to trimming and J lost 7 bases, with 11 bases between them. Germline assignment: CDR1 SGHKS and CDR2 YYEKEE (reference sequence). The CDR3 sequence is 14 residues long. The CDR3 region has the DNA TGTGCCAGCAGCTTGGGATGGGAGATAAATGAGCAGTTCTTC. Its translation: CASSLGWEINEQFF.

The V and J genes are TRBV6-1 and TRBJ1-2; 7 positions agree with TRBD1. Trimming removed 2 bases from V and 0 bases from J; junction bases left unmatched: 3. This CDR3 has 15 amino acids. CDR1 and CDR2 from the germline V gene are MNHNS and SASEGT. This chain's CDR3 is CASSERDSPNYGYTF. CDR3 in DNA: TGTGCCAGCAGTGAACGGGACAGCCCTAACTATGGCTACACCTTC.

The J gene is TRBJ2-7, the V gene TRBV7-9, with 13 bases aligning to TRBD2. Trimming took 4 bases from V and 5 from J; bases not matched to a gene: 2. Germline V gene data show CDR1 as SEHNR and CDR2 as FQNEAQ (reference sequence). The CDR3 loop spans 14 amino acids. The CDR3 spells CASSSGLAGDEQYF. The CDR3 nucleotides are TGTGCCAGCAGCTCCGGACTAGCGGGAGACGAGCAGTACTTC.

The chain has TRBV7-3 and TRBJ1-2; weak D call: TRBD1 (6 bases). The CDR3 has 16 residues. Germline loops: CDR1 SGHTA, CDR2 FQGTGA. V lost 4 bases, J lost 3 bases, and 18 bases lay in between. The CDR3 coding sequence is TGTGCCAGCAGCTCTAGCGGGGCAGGGGTGCACTATGGCTACACCTTC. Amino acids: CASSSSGAGVHYGYTF.

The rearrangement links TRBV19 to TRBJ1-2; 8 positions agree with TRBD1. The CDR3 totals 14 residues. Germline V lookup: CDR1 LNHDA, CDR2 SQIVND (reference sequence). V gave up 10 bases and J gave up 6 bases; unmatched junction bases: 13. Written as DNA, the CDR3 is TGTGCCACCGCGAACCGGGACAGGCTGAATGGCTACACCTTC. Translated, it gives CATANRDRLNGYTF.

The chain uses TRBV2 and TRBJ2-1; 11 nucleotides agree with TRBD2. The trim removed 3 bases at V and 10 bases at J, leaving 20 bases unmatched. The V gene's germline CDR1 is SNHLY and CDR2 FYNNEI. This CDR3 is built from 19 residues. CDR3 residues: CASSDGQGRTSGRLWEQFF. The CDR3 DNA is TGTGCCAGCAGTGACGGACAGGGGAGAACTAGCGGGAGACTATGGGAGCAGTTCTTC. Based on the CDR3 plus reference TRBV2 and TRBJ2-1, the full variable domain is EPEVTQTPSHQVTQMGQEVILRCVPISNHLYFYWYRQILGQKVEFLVSFYNNEISEKSEIFDDQFSVERPDGSNFTLKIRSTKLEDSAMYFCASSDGQGRTSGRLWEQFFGPGTRLTVL.

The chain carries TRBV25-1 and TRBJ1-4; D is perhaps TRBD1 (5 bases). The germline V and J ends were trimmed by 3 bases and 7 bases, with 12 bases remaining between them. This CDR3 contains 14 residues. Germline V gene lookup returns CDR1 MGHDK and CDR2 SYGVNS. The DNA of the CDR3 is TGTGCCAGCAGTGATTGGGGGGGTCGTGAAAAACTGTTTTTT. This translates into CASSDWGGREKLFF.